The 26 T cell receptor beta chains below come from one sample, sequenced in a study of shared clonotypes between healthy human individuals (dated by TCRdb to 2020 to 2021). The receptor library was made with the immunoSEQ multiplex PCR assay. TCRdb took this table from immuneACCESS and kept in-frame rearrangements with V and J called. Such tables lack part of the clones; where checked against another copy, unresolved V genes explain under half of the gap, and the rest is unexplained. This sample comprises about 2.4 million clones, approximately 94% of them detected only once. In total, the top ten clones hold about 0.39% of the sample. The sequenced sample consisted of naive CD4+ T cells from PBMCs. Sample cell subset or site, as interpreted from the label and publication: CD45RA+ positively selected. Receptor source: a man aged 18 to 30 in good health. Some clones in this sample may be carry-over from other donors' samples.

The CDR3 is CASETELNEKLFF. The CDR3, as DNA: TGTGCCAGCGAAACAGAGCTTAATGAAAAACTGTTTTTT. V usage is TRBV9 and J usage is TRBJ1-4; D ambiguous. With 7 bases removed from V and 4 bases from J, the gap between germline ends came to 11 bases. CDR1 and CDR2 from the germline V gene are SGDLS and YYNGEE. The CDR3 totals 13 residues. Combining the CDR3 with reference TRBV9 and TRBJ1-4 gives the whole variable domain DSGVTQTPKHLITATGQRVTLRCSPRSGDLSVYWYQQSLDQGLQFLIQYYNGEERAKGNILERFSAQQFPDLHSELNLSSLELGDSALYFCASETELNEKLFFGSGTQLSVL.

The chain is built from TRBV27 and TRBJ2-2; 7 bases fit TRBD1. CDR3 size: 16 residues. From germline, CDR1 is MNHEY and CDR2 SMNVEV (reference sequence). V lost 5 bases, J lost 0 bases, and 6 bases stayed unmatched. The CDR3 sequence is CASSPLDRANTGELFF. The CDR3, as DNA: TGTGCCAGCAGTCCGCTCGACAGGGCGAACACCGGGGAGCTGTTTTTT.

The rearrangement links TRBV6-1 to TRBJ1-4; D may be TRBD1 (5 bases). CDR3 length equals 15 residues. V lost 7 bases to trimming and J lost 8 bases, with 20 bases between them. The germline V gene has CDR1 MNHNS and CDR2 SASEGT. The CDR3 here is CASILGGTFGEKLFF. For the CDR3, the DNA is TGTGCCAGCATTTTAGGAGGGACCTTTGGCGAAAAACTGTTTTTT.

The V and J genes are TRBV5-1 and TRBJ2-1; 8 bases match TRBD2. Per germline, CDR1 SGHRS and CDR2 YFSETQ. This CDR3 has 15 amino acids. Trimming took 4 bases from V and 3 from J; bases not matched to a gene: 6. Written as DNA, the CDR3 is TGCGCCAGCAGCGTTAGCGGGGAGGGCTACAATGAGCAGTTCTTC. Amino acids: CASSVSGEGYNEQFF.

The rearrangement uses TRBV7-7 and TRBJ2-7; D may be TRBD2 (6 bases). In germline, CDR1 is SSHAT, CDR2 FNYEAQ (reference sequence). The CDR3 loop spans 14 amino acids. V was trimmed by 5 bases and J by 4 bases, leaving 15 bases between them. The CDR3, as DNA: TGTGCCAGCAGCCGGGGAGGCCCAGGATACGAGCAGTACTTC. It specifies CASSRGGPGYEQYF.

This rearrangement joins TRBV28 to TRBJ2-1; 15 nucleotides align to TRBD2. The CDR3 spans 17 residues. Looked up from germline, CDR1 is MDHEN and CDR2 is SYDVKM. The ends lost 4 bases at V and 7 bases at J; junction bases unmatched: 8. The CDR3: CASSWGLAGGPRNEQFF. The CDR3 DNA reads TGTGCCAGCAGTTGGGGACTAGCGGGAGGACCGAGGAATGAGCAGTTCTTC.

As for this clone: The same CDR3 can be traced to other DNA sequences in this sample. CDR3 DNA: TGTGCCTGGAGTACGGGGATCACCTACGAGCAGTACTTC. Translation gives CAWSTGITYEQYF. V and J are TRBV30 and TRBJ2-7; TRBD2 might be the D (5 bases). Trimming took 2 bases from V and 2 from J, leaving 10 bases between them. CDR1 and CDR2 from the germline V gene are GTSNPN and SVGIG (reference sequence). This CDR3 has 13 residues.

V and J are TRBV19 and TRBJ2-7; 10 bases line up with TRBD1. Looked up from germline, CDR1 is LNHDA and CDR2 is SQIVND (reference sequence). The CDR3 is made up of 13 amino acids. The J segment lost 5 bases and the V segment lost 7 bases, leaving 5 bases of the junction unmatched. CDR3 nucleotides: TGTGCCAGTACCCCGGACAGGGGGGACGAGCAGTACTTC. Translating it yields CASTPDRGDEQYF.

The rearrangement uses TRBV7-9 and TRBJ1-1, with D unclear. Germline values: CDR1 SEHNR, CDR2 FQNEAQ (reference sequence). This CDR3 has 12 amino acids. With 3 bases removed from V and 1 base from J, the gap between germline ends came to 3 bases. In nucleotides, the CDR3 is TGTGCCAGCAGCTTTGAGAACACTGAAGCTTTCTTT. Its translation is CASSFENTEAFF.

The chain couples TRBV19 to TRBJ1-5, with TRBD1 matching 7 bases. This CDR3 is 15 amino acids long. J lost 5 bases, V lost 5 bases, and 9 bases had no gene match. The germline V gene encodes CDR1 LNHDA and CDR2 SQIVND (reference sequence). For the CDR3, the DNA is TGTGCCAGTAGTGTGACAGGGCCACCACATCAGCCCCAGCATTTT. Protein sequence: CASSVTGPPHQPQHF.

The chain employs TRBV2 and TRBJ1-1; the D is unclear. The CDR3 runs to 14 residues. The V and J ends lost 8 bases and 5 bases respectively, with 18 bases between them. The V gene's germline CDR1 is SNHLY and CDR2 FYNNEI. The CDR3: CASGRRVVATEAFF. CDR3 nucleotide sequence: TGTGCCAGCGGTAGACGGGTGGTTGCGACTGAAGCTTTCTTT.

The chain couples TRBV2 to TRBJ1-2; D uncertain. The germline V gene has CDR1 SNHLY and CDR2 FYNNEI. The V gene lost 6 bases and the J gene lost 7 bases, with 21 bases spanning the gap. This CDR3 is 15 amino acids long. The CDR3, as DNA: TGTGCCAGCAGGAGAGCTACGGGTTACCGGCCTGGCTACACCTTC. It yields the protein CASRRATGYRPGYTF. Full variable domain (outside the CDR3, taken from reference TRBV2 and TRBJ1-2): EPEVTQTPSHQVTQMGQEVILRCVPISNHLYFYWYRQILGQKVEFLVSFYNNEISEKSEIFDDQFSVERPDGSNFTLKIRSTKLEDSAMYFCASRRATGYRPGYTFGSGTRLTVV.

This clone was recorded only once. The CDR3 sequence is CASSLRPANGYTF. The DNA for the CDR3 is TGTGCCAGCAGTCTCCGACCGGCGAATGGCTACACCTTC. The chain has TRBV2 and TRBJ1-2; no definite D call. V dropped 5 bases and J dropped 6 bases, with 13 bases sitting between them. Germline V gives CDR1 SNHLY, CDR2 FYNNEI. The CDR3 is made up of 13 amino acids.

The chain joins TRBV19 to TRBJ2-4; the D is unclear. Germline lookup yields CDR1 LNHDA and CDR2 SQIVND (reference sequence). The CDR3 covers 13 residues. The V and J ends lost 5 bases and 7 bases respectively, with 12 bases between them. The CDR3 DNA is TGTGCCAGTAGTGCCGCGCCCGGGAACATTCAGTACTTC. It codes for CASSAAPGNIQYF.

The chain has TRBV11-3 and TRBJ2-7; TRBD1 matches at 9 bases. The V gene end was trimmed by 5 bases and the J gene end by 1 base; junction bases not matched to a gene: 12. Germline CDR1 SGHNT, CDR2 YENEEA. CDR3 length: 17 residues. CDR3 in amino acids: CASSRGGPDRGSYEQYF. The CDR3 DNA reads TGTGCCAGCAGCCGGGGAGGTCCGGACAGGGGATCCTACGAGCAGTACTTC.

The rearrangement links TRBV4-3 to TRBJ2-7; D gene uncertain. The germline V gene encodes CDR1 LGHNA and CDR2 YSLEER. This CDR3 contains 13 residues. With 0 bases removed from V and 7 bases from J, the gap between germline ends came to 10 bases. CDR3 sequence: CASSQDLGWEQYF. The CDR3 nucleotides are TGCGCCAGCAGCCAAGATTTGGGTTGGGAGCAGTACTTC.

This chain links TRBV6-1 with TRBJ1-1; unclear D gene. V shed 6 bases and J shed 3 bases, with 11 bases lying between them. The CDR3 totals 13 residues. Germline V lookup: CDR1 MNHNS, CDR2 SASEGT. The CDR3 loop reads CASRQGLDTEAFF. CDR3 in DNA: TGTGCCAGCAGACAAGGGTTGGACACTGAAGCTTTCTTT.

The chain has TRBV23-1 and TRBJ1-4, with unresolved D. TRBV23-1 falls under the ORF class, with uncertain function. The CDR3 consists of 17 residues. V lost 9 bases to trimming and J lost 2 bases, with 22 bases between them. CDR3 nucleotides: TGCGCCAGTAGATTACCCGCCCCGGAGGCGACTAATGAAAAACTGTTTTTT. The encoded protein is CASRLPAPEATNEKLFF.

This clone has more than one count but fewer than ten. The chain employs TRBV29-1 and TRBJ2-7; 11 bases line up with TRBD2. Germline loops: CDR1 SQVTM, CDR2 ANQGSEA. The length of the CDR3 is 14 residues. Unmatched junction bases numbered 7, after V lost 6 bases and J lost 3 bases. The CDR3 is CSVKTSGSFYEQYF. The CDR3 DNA reads TGCAGCGTGAAAACTAGCGGGAGTTTCTACGAGCAGTACTTC.

V usage is TRBV25-1 and J usage is TRBJ1-1, with D unresolved. The CDR3 sequence is 15 residues long. Per the germline V gene, CDR1 is MGHDK and CDR2 is SYGVNS. V lost 7 bases and J 5 bases, leaving 20 bases between the germline ends. CDR3 coding DNA: TGTGCCAGCACGGGCCCACTGATTCTAGAAACTGAAGCTTTCTTT. Amino acids: CASTGPLILETEAFF.

This CDR3 reads CASKSSSNVYSNQPQHF. The CDR3 DNA reads TGTGCCAGCAAATCTAGCAGCAACGTTTATAGCAATCAGCCCCAGCATTTT. J is TRBJ1-5 and V is TRBV21-1. TRBV21-1 is termed a pseudogene. There are 17 residues in the CDR3.

V is TRBV5-6 and J is TRBJ2-2; D may correspond to TRBD1 or TRBD2 (5 bases each). The CDR3 sequence is 16 residues long. Per the germline V gene, CDR1 is SGHDT and CDR2 is YYEEEE. Trimming removed 6 bases at V and 7 bases at J, with 22 bases between. The CDR3 here is CASIPRARAGIGELFF. The CDR3 DNA is TGTGCCAGCATTCCCCGTGCGCGGGCAGGGATCGGGGAGCTGTTTTTT.

V and J are TRBV7-9 and TRBJ2-5, with 9 bases fitting TRBD1. V trimming: 5 bases; J trimming: 5 bases; junction bases outside the gene matches: 9. This CDR3 spans 15 amino acids. Germline loops: CDR1 SEHNR, CDR2 FQNEAQ (reference sequence). The CDR3 bases are TGTGCCAGCAGCCCCCGGACAGGGGTCGGGGAGACCCAGTACTTC. It yields the protein CASSPRTGVGETQYF.

This chain links TRBV7-2 with TRBJ1-1; D is unclear. CDR1 is SGHTA, CDR2 FQGNSA, per germline. This CDR3 has 14 residues. V was trimmed by 3 bases and J by 1 base, leaving 9 bases between them. As DNA, the CDR3 is TGTGCCAGCAGCTTTTATTGGGGGAACACTGAAGCTTTCTTT. It is translated as CASSFYWGNTEAFF.

The V call is TRBV7-9, the J call TRBJ1-1; D possibly corresponds to TRBD1 (6 bases). Trimming took off 1 base at V and 4 bases at J, with 22 bases between the two ends. Germline values: CDR1 SEHNR, CDR2 FQNEAQ (reference sequence). This CDR3 has 18 residues. The CDR3 loop reads CASSLEVLAGETITEAFF. The CDR3 nucleotides are TGTGCCAGCAGCTTAGAGGTGCTGGCAGGGGAAACTATCACTGAAGCTTTCTTT.

The rearrangement joins TRBV19 to TRBJ2-1; a weak D match, TRBD1 (6 bases). The V gene lost 8 bases and the J gene lost 7 bases, with 21 bases spanning the gap. CDR3 length equals 15 residues. Per germline, CDR1 LNHDA and CDR2 SQIVND (reference sequence). CDR3 in amino acids: CASGYKRGYGNEQFF. Here the CDR3 DNA reads TGTGCCAGTGGATACAAAAGGGGGTATGGGAATGAGCAGTTCTTC.